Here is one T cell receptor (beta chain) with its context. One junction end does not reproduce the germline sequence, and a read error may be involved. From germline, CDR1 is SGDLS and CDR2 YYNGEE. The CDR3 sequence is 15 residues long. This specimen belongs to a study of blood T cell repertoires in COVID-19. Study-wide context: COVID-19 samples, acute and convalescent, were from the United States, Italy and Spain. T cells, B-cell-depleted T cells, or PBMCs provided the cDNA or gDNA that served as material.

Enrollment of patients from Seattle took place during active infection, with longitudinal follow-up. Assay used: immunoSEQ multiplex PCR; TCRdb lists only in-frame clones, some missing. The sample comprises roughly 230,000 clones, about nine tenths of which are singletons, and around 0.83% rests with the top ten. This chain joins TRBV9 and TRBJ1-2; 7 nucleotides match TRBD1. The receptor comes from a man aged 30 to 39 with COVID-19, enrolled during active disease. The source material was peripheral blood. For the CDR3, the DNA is TGTGCCAGCACTCCAGGGGGATCAGGGGCTTATGGCTACGCCTTC. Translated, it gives CASTPGGSGAYGYAF. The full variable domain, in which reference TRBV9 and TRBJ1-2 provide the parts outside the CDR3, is DSGVTQTPKHLITATGQRVTLRCSPRSGDLSVYWYQQSLDQGLQFLIQYYNGEERAKGNILERFSAQQFPDLHSELNLSSLELGDSALYFCASTPGGSGAYGYAFGSGTRLTVV.